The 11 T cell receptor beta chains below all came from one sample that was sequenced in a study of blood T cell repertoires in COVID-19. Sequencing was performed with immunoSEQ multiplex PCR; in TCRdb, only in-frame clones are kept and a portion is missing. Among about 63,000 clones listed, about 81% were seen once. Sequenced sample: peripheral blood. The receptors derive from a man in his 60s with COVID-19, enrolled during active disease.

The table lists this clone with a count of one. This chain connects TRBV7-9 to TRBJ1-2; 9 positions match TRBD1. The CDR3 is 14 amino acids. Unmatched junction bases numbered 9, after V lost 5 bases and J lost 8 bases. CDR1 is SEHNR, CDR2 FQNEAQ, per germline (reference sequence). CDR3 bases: TGTGCCAGCAGCGTAACAGGGGGCTCTTGGGGCTACACCTTC. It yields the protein CASSVTGGSWGYTF.

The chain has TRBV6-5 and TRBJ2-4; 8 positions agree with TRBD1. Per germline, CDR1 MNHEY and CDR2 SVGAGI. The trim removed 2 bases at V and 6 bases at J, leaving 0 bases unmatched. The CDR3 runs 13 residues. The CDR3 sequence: CASSYGTGNIQYF. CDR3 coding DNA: TGTGCCAGCAGTTACGGGACAGGAAACATTCAGTACTTC.

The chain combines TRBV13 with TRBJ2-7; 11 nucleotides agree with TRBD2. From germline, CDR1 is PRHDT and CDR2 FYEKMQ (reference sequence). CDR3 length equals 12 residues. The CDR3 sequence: CGSGTSGYEQYF. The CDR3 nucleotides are TGTGGATCGGGGACTAGCGGCTACGAGCAGTACTTC.

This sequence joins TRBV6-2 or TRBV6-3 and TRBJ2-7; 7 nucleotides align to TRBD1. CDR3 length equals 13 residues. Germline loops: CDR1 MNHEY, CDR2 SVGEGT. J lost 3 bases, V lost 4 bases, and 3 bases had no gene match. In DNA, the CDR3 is TGTGCCAGCAGTTGGGACAGTCTCTACGAGCAGTACTTC. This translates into CASSWDSLYEQYF.

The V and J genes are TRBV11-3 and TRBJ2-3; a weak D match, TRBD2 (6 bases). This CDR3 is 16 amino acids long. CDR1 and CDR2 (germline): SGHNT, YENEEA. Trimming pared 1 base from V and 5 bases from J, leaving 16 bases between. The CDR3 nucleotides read TGTGCCAGCAGCTTAGGCTCGGGGGTGGGCTTAGATACGCAGTATTTT. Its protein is CASSLGSGVGLDTQYF.

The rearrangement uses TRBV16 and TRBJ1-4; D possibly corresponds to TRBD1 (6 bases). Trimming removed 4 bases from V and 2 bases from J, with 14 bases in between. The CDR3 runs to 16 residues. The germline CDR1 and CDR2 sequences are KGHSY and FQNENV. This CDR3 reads CASSRGQLKTNEKLFF. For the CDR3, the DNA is TGTGCCAGCAGCCGAGGACAGCTCAAGACTAATGAAAAACTGTTTTTT.

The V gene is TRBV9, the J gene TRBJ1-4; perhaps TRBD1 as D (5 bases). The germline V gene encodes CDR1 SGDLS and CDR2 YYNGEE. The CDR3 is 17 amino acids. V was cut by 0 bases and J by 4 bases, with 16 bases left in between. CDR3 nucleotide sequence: TGTGCCAGCAGCGTAGGACAGAGCACTGCCTTTAATGAAAAACTGTTTTTT. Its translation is CASSVGQSTAFNEKLFF.

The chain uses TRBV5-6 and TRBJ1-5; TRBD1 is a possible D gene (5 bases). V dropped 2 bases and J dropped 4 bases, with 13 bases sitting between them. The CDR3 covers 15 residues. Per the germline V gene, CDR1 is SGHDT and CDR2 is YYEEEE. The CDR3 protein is CASSFRQTANQPQHF. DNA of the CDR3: TGTGCCAGCAGCTTCCGACAGACCGCTAATCAGCCCCAGCATTTT.

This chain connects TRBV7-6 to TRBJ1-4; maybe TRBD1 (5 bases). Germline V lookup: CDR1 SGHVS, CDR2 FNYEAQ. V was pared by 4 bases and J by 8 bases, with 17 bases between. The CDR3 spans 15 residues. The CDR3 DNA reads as TGTGCCAGCAGCTACACTGGGCAGGGCAGAGAAAAACTGTTTTTT. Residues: CASSYTGQGREKLFF.

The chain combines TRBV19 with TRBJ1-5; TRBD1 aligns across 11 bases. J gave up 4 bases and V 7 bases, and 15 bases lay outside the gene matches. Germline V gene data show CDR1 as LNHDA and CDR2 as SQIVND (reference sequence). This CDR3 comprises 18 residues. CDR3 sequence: CASTPRRGQGVLNQPQHF. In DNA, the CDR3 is TGTGCCAGTACCCCAAGGCGGGGACAGGGGGTCCTAAATCAGCCCCAGCATTTT.

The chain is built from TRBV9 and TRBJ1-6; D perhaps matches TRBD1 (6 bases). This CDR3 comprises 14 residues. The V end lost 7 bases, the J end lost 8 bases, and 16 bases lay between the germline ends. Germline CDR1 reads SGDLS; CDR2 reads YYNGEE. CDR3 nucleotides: TGTGCCAGCCGCCCAGGGGCCGTGGATTCACCCCTCCACTTT. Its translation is CASRPGAVDSPLHF.